A selection of T cell receptor beta chains follows, all from one sample in a study of sequential checkpoint blockade in melanoma. TCRdb's copy holds only in-frame clones and misses some; the assay was immunoSEQ multiplex PCR. The sample consists of some 20,000 clones, 75% to 85% of them appearing once. The sequencing used CD8+ T cells sorted from blood (inferred from file names), collected from a patient given nivolumab and ipilimumab in sequence. Receptor source: a human donor with melanoma. The CDR3 runs from the conserved cysteine through the conserved F or W. The D gene is left open where the match is weak. Size values are once, few and many counts, or a class for expanded clones, and some rows have none.

CSVALDSLSGNTIYF	TGCAGCGTTGCCCTGGACAGCCTCTCTGGAAACACCATATATTTT	NA	NA	TRBJ1-3	TRBV29-1
CASRKTGTGGPLYEQYF	TGTGCCAGCAGGAAAACCGGGACAGGGGGCCCCCTCTACGAGCAGTACTTC	NA	TRBD1	TRBJ2-7	TRBV28
CASSLVGGSSHEQYF	TGTGCCAGCAGCTTAGTGGGCGGGAGTAGTCACGAGCAGTACTTC	few	TRBD2	TRBJ2-7	TRBV7-3
CASSPLTRIYEQYF	TGTGCCAGCAGTCCGCTGACACGGATTTACGAGCAGTACTTC	NA	NA	TRBJ2-7	TRBV6-5
CASSGRDRDYEQYF	TGTGCCAGCAGCGGCCGGGACAGGGACTACGAGCAGTACTTC	NA	TRBD1	TRBJ2-7	TRBV7-9
CASLRERLGNQPQHF	TGTGCCAGCCTCCGGGAACGGTTGGGCAATCAGCCCCAGCATTTT	NA	NA	TRBJ1-5	TRBV28
CAWRGRGAFF	TGTGCCTGGAGGGGGAGGGGAGCTTTCTTT	NA	NA	TRBJ1-1	TRBV30
CASSLAAIPSYEQYF	TGTGCCAGCAGCTTAGCAGCCATCCCCTCCTACGAGCAGTACTTC	NA	NA	TRBJ2-7	TRBV7-8
CASRTGANEQFF	TGCGCCAGCAGGACAGGGGCTAATGAGCAGTTCTTC	NA	TRBD1	TRBJ2-1	TRBV5-1
CAQGGSNQPQHF	TGCGCCCAGGGAGGGAGCAATCAGCCCCAGCATTTT	NA	NA	TRBJ1-5	TRBV10-1
CASKNTAGAYEQYF	TGTGCCAGCAAAAACACAGCGGGAGCGTACGAGCAGTACTTC	NA	TRBD2	TRBJ2-7	TRBV27
CASSYSTSGTYEQYF	TGTGCCAGCAGTTACTCGACTAGCGGGACCTACGAGCAGTACTTC	NA	TRBD2	TRBJ2-7	TRBV6-5
CASSKSTEQGRGYGYTF	TGTGCCAGTAGTAAATCCACGGAACAGGGTAGGGGGTATGGCTACACCTTC	once	NA	TRBJ1-2	TRBV19
CAWSVGQGLMNGYTF	TGTGCCTGGAGCGTAGGACAGGGCCTAATGAATGGCTACACCTTC	once	TRBD1	TRBJ1-2	TRBV30
CASSLFAGLGGYTF	TGTGCCAGCAGCTTGTTTGCGGGTTTGGGTGGCTACACCTTC	few	NA	TRBJ1-2	TRBV5-6
CASSSGNEQYF	TGTGCCAGCAGTTCAGGGAACGAGCAGTACTTC	NA	NA	TRBJ2-7	TRBV27
CSVPGGGPYEQYF	TGCAGCGTTCCCGGGGGAGGACCCTACGAGCAGTACTTC	NA	NA	TRBJ2-7	TRBV29-1
CASSLVESYEQYF	TGTGCCAGCAGTTTAGTCGAGAGCTACGAGCAGTACTTC	few	NA	TRBJ2-7	TRBV28
CATSAGLAGAYEQYF	TGTGCCACCAGCGCGGGACTAGCGGGAGCCTACGAGCAGTACTTC	medium-sized	TRBD2	TRBJ2-7	TRBV15
CASSLSTGALSEQYF	TGTGCCAGCAGTTTATCGACGGGAGCGTTGAGCGAGCAGTACTTC	NA	NA	TRBJ2-7	TRBV27
CASSQEGAATEAFF	TGTGCCAGCAGCCAGGAAGGGGCGGCCACTGAAGCTTTCTTT	NA	NA	TRBJ1-1	TRBV4-2
CAWSVPGNSYEQYF	TGTGCCTGGAGTGTACCAGGGAACTCCTACGAGCAGTACTTC	NA	NA	TRBJ2-7	TRBV30
CASSLAEELGGGELFF	TGTGCCAGCAGCTTAGCTGAAGAACTAGGTGGCGGGGAGCTGTTTTTT	NA	NA	TRBJ2-2	TRBV7-9
CASSLGPGIRAEQYF	TGTGCCAGCAGCTTAGGGCCAGGGATTAGGGCCGAGCAGTACTTC	NA	NA	TRBJ2-7	TRBV13
CASSLGSEGEKLFF	TGTGCCAGCAGCTTGGGGTCAGAGGGAGAGAAACTGTTTTTT	NA	NA	TRBJ1-4	TRBV7-9
CASSPPGTQPQHF	TGTGCCAGCAGTCCTCCAGGTACGCAGCCCCAGCATTTT	few	NA	TRBJ1-5	TRBV28
CASSAEGTEYGYTF	TGTGCCAGCAGCGCAGAGGGTACCGAGTATGGCTACACCTTC	once	NA	TRBJ1-2	TRBV5-5
CASSRTALLPEAFF	TGTGCCAGCAGTCGGACAGCGCTTTTACCTGAAGCTTTCTTT	NA	NA	TRBJ1-1	TRBV28
CASSAGTGGTYEQYF	TGTGCCAGCAGTGCCGGGACAGGGGGGACCTACGAGCAGTACTTC	NA	TRBD1	TRBJ2-7	TRBV5-4
CASSSWTGNTEAFF	TGTGCCAGCAGCTCTTGGACAGGGAACACTGAAGCTTTCTTT	few	TRBD1	TRBJ1-1	TRBV6-4
CASRRGLEAFF	TGTGCCAGCAGACGGGGACTTGAAGCTTTCTTT	NA	NA	TRBJ1-1	TRBV7-9
CASSSPRDRDNQPQHF	TGTGCCAGCAGTTCCCCCCGGGACAGGGACAATCAGCCCCAGCATTTT	NA	TRBD1	TRBJ1-5	TRBV28
CASSLGSSYEQYF	TGTGCCAGCAGCTTAGGCAGCTCCTACGAGCAGTACTTC	NA	NA	TRBJ2-7	TRBV11-2
CASSLKGQGAMNTEAFF	TGCGCCAGCAGCTTGAAGGGACAGGGGGCAATGAACACTGAAGCTTTCTTT	NA	TRBD1	TRBJ1-1	TRBV5-1
CAISDDPGLGEAFF	TGTGCCATCAGTGACGATCCCGGTCTCGGTGAAGCTTTCTTT	NA	NA	TRBJ1-1	TRBV10-3
CASSGRGSSYEQYF	TGTGCCAGCAGTGGTCGCGGTAGCTCCTACGAGCAGTACTTC	NA	NA	TRBJ2-7	TRBV6-1
CASSYVDRAGANVLTF	TGTGCCAGCAGTTACGTCGACAGGGCAGGGGCCAACGTCCTGACTTTC	NA	TRBD1	TRBJ2-6	TRBV6-5
CASSESSFSGNTIYF	TGTGCCAGCAGTGAAAGCTCATTCTCTGGAAACACCATATATTTT	NA	NA	TRBJ1-3	TRBV2
CASSSDRDRTEAFF	TGTGCCAGCAGCTCGGACCGGGACAGAACCGAAGCTTTCTTT	NA	TRBD1	TRBJ1-1	TRBV5-8
CASSPEGAYTF	TGTGCCAGCAGCCCAGAAGGGGCCTACACCTTC	NA	NA	TRBJ1-2	TRBV28
CASRLDRGVYGYTF	TGTGCCAGCAGACTGGACAGGGGCGTATATGGCTACACCTTC	NA	TRBD1	TRBJ1-2	TRBV28
CASSLPGLAGEGYEQYF	TGTGCCAGCAGCCTCCCGGGACTAGCGGGAGAGGGCTACGAGCAGTACTTC	NA	TRBD2	TRBJ2-7	TRBV11-1
CASSPGTGWEQYF	TGTGCCAGCAGTCCCGGGACAGGGTGGGAGCAGTACTTC	once	TRBD1	TRBJ2-7	TRBV27
CSVEELAGEGQYF	TGCAGCGTTGAAGAACTAGCGGGAGAGGGGCAGTACTTC	few	TRBD2	TRBJ2-7	TRBV29-1
CASSVGQNQPQHF	TGTGCCAGCAGCGTCGGACAGAATCAGCCCCAGCATTTT	once	NA	TRBJ1-5	TRBV9
CASSVGSQGRDGYTF	TGTGCCAGCAGCGTAGGTTCCCAGGGGAGGGATGGCTACACCTTC	NA	NA	TRBJ1-2	TRBV9
CATSRDRSLANYGYTF	TGTGCCACCAGCAGAGATCGATCATTAGCTAACTATGGCTACACCTTC	few	NA	TRBJ1-2	TRBV15
CASSLLGREQYF	TGTGCCAGCAGTTTACTGGGGAGGGAGCAGTACTTC	medium-sized	NA	TRBJ2-7	TRBV27
CASSVGGAAYEQYF	TGTGCCAGCAGCGTGGGGGGGGCCGCCTACGAGCAGTACTTC	NA	NA	TRBJ2-7	TRBV9
CASSQSGSRGEQYF	TGTGCCAGCAGTCAAAGCGGGAGCAGGGGGGAGCAGTACTTC	NA	NA	TRBJ2-7	TRBV27
CASSFEGGVTNEKLFF	TGCGCCAGCAGCTTTGAAGGGGGAGTAACTAATGAAAAACTGTTTTTT	NA	NA	TRBJ1-4	TRBV5-1
CASSFSGGRGYEQYF	TGTGCCAGCAGTTTTTCCGGCGGGAGAGGCTACGAGCAGTACTTC	NA	TRBD2	TRBJ2-7	TRBV27
CASSSGQTNTEAFF	TGTGCCAGCAGCTCGGGACAGACTAACACTGAAGCTTTCTTT	NA	TRBD1	TRBJ1-1	TRBV7-9
CATSLQTNSNQPQHF	TGTGCCACCAGCCTGCAGACTAATAGCAATCAGCCCCAGCATTTT	once	NA	TRBJ1-5	TRBV15